This T cell receptor (beta chain) originates from a study of cytomegalovirus exposure and HLA in healthy donors (dated by TCRdb to about 2017). Regarding the complete study: According to a later analysis, the 120 or so validation repertoires were produced on the same platform as the 666 repertoires of the first cohort. The study aimed to test whether cataloging public T cell receptors could reveal signatures of past pathogen exposure. In addition to the first cohort of about 650 subjects, a separate validation cohort of 120 different subjects was used. High-throughput TCR immunosequencing, statistical association of individual TCRs with disease status, and machine learning were combined to predict cytomegalovirus infection status.

Broad study findings and their caveats: The classifier was reported to diagnose cytomegalovirus status with high specificity and sensitivity in both the original and validation cohorts. The study gave a list of 150 to 200 TCR beta chains associated with cytomegalovirus. According to the authors, the approach could potentially be generalized to other disease states and immunological phenotypes. Most TCR sequences were observed very rarely across donors, whereas some public TCRs were present in many individuals. A later analysis lacked HLA typing for the validation cohort, so it scored co-occurrence in that cohort across all 120 or so repertoires. A few of the identified cytomegalovirus-associated TCR beta chains were confirmed in vitro to be specific for cytomegalovirus antigens. Subsequent analysis determined that TCRs grouped into clusters in the first cohort also showed a tendency toward co-occurrence across the 90 to 150 validation repertoires, and 85% to 95% of cluster scores exceeded 0.

Separate from the roughly 650-subject first cohort, the validation cohort of about 130 subjects was the group to which the donors belonged. The protocol used for the library was the immunoSEQ multiplex PCR assay. The source study handled its data this way. A statistical classification framework was built for diagnosing cytomegalovirus status from the catalog of TCR beta chain sequences. In TCRdb, the immuneACCESS table is reduced to in-frame sequences with V and J assigned. These tables do not hold every clone; where another copy was compared, an unresolved V gene accounts for under half, and the others remain unexplained. The V and J calls and clone size are taken from that table; D and trimming were inferred from the DNA. The sample includes under 140,000 clones, with approximately 89% observed a single time. Approximately 1.9% of the sample comes from the top ten. Concerning this clone: What antigen it recognizes has not been identified. There are no base qualities to consult, and no much larger clone falls within one base.

From the germline V gene, CDR1 is MDHEN and CDR2 is SYDVKM. The CDR3 starts with the cysteine, ends with the phenylalanine, and has 13 residues. The read is trimmed to its CDR3 DNA, 39 bases read in frame from base 1. V is clipped by 4 bases and J by 0 bases, and the sequence between their germline boundaries is 4 bases long. The chain joins TRBV28 to TRBJ1-3, with no reliable assignment of the D segment. The sample taken for sequencing was PBMCs. The TCR originated in a woman between 18 and 29 years old in good health and CMV-seronegative. The CDR3 region: CASSSISGNTIYF. The DNA sequence is as follows: TGTGCCAGCAGTTCTATCTCTGGAAACACCATATATTTT.